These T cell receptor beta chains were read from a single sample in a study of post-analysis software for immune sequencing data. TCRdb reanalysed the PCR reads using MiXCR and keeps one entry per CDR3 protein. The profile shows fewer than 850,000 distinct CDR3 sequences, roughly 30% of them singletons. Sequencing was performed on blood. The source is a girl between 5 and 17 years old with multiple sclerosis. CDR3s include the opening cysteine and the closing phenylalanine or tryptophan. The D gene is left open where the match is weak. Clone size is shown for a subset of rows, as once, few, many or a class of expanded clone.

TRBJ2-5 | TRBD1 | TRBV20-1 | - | CSAPRQGVQTQYF | TGCAGTGCTCCTCGACAGGGTGTGCAGACCCAGTACTTC
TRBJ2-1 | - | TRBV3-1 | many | CASSVAGEQFF | TGTGCCAGCAGCGTCGCGGGTGAGCAGTTCTTC
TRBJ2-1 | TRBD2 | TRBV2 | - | CASSVSLAGSNEQFF | TGTGCCAGCAGTGTTTCGCTAGCGGGGTCGAATGAGCAGTTCTTC
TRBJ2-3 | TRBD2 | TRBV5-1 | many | CASSPVHWGGTDTQYF | TGCGCCAGCAGCCCGGTTCATTGGGGGGGAACAGATACGCAGTATTTT
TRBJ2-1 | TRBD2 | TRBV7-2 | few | CASSFSIAGSSYNEQFF | TGTGCCAGCAGCTTTTCGATAGCGGGGAGCTCCTACAATGAGCAGTTCTTC
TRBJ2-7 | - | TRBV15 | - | CATSRAISYEQYF | TGTGCCACCAGCAGAGCTATCTCCTACGAGCAGTACTTC
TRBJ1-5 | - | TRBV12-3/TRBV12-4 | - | CASTEWADQPQHF | TGTGCCAGCACCGAGTGGGCGGATCAGCCCCAGCATTTT
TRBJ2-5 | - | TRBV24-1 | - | CATSDRIQETQYF | TGTGCCACCAGTGACAGGATTCAAGAGACCCAGTACTTC
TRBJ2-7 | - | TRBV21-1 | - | CASSNVWGVYEQYF | TGTGCCAGCAGCAATGTTTGGGGCGTCTACGAGCAGTACTTC
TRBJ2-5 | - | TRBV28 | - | CASSLDSKETQYF | TGTGCCAGCAGTTTAGACAGCAAAGAGACCCAGTACTTC
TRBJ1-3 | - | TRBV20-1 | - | CSASGRNLGNTIYF | TGCAGTGCTAGCGGTAGGAACCTTGGAAACACCATATATTTT
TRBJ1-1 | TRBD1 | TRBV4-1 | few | CASSQETGTTEAFF | TGCGCCAGCAGCCAAGAGACAGGGACCACTGAAGCTTTCTTT
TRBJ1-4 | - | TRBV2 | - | CASSEGQLSNEKRFF | TGTGCCAGCAGTGAAGGACAGTTGAGTAATGAAAAACGGTTTTTT
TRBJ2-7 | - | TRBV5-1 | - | CASSFAGTLYEQYF | TGCGCCAGCAGCTTCGCCGGGACCCTCTACGAGCAGTACTTC
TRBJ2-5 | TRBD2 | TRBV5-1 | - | CASSPAGTSGIGETQYF | TGCGCCAGCAGCCCAGCCGGGACTAGCGGGATTGGAGAGACCCAGTACTTC
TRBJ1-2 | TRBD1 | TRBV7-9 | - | CASSDRGAENFYGCTF | TGTGCCAGCAGTGACAGGGGGGCCGAAAATTTCTATGGCTGCACCTTC
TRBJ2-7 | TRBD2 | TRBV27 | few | CASSSSGLGYEQYF | TGTGCCAGCAGTTCTAGCGGCCTGGGATACGAGCAGTACTTC
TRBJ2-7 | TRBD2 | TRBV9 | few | CASSVEPSGSYEQYF | TGTGCCAGCAGCGTAGAGCCTAGCGGGAGCTACGAGCAGTACTTC
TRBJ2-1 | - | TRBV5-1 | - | CASSVDWGEQFF | TGCGCCAGCAGCGTCGACTGGGGGGAGCAGTTCTTC
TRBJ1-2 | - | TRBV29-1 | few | CSVVSAGYGYTF | TGCAGCGTTGTCAGCGCCGGCTATGGCTACACCTTC
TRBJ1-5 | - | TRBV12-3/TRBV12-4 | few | CASTTLPGRDQPQHF | TGTGCCAGCACCACCCTTCCGGGCAGGGATCAGCCCCAGCATTTT
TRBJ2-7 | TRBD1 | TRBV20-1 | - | CSALAGTGSYEQYF | TGCAGTGCTCTGGCCGGGACAGGCTCCTACGAGCAGTACTTC
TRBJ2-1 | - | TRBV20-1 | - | CSARDQVAFSGNEQFF | TGCAGTGCTAGAGATCAAGTGGCGTTTTCCGGCAATGAGCAGTTCTTC
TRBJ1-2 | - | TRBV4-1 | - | CASSQEVNRQSNYGYTF | TGCGCCAGCAGCCAAGAAGTCAACAGACAAAGTAACTATGGCTACACCTTC
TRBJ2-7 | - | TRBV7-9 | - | CASSLAGASEQYF | TGTGCCAGCAGCTTAGCGGGGGCAAGCGAGCAGTACTTC
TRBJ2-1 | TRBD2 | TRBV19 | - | CASGASGGKYNEQFF | TGTGCCAGTGGGGCTAGCGGGGGAAAATACAATGAGCAGTTCTTC
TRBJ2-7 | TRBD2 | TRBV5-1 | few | CASSYQSSGATGLHEQYF | TGCGCCAGCAGCTATCAGTCTAGCGGGGCCACTGGTCTCCACGAGCAGTACTTC
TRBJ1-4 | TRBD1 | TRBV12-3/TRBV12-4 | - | CASSSTTGDEKLFF | TGTGCCAGCAGTTCCACGACAGGGGATGAAAAACTGTTTTTT
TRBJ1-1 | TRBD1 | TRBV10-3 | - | CVISERQGHTEAFF | TGTGTCATCAGTGAAAGACAGGGACACACTGAAGCTTTCTTT
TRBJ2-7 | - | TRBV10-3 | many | CAISEDREAYEQYF | TGTGCCATCAGTGAGGACAGGGAGGCCTACGAGCAGTACTTC
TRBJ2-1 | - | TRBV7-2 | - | CASSLDSLNEQFF | TGTGCCAGCAGCTTAGATTCACTCAATGAGCAGTTCTTC
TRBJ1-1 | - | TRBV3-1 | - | CASSQVLTLGTEAFF | TGTGCCAGCAGCCAAGTCCTCACTTTAGGCACTGAAGCTTTCTTT
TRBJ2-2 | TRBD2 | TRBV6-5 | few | CASYRGGPTGELFF | TGTGCCTCCTACCGGGGGGGGCCCACCGGGGAGCTGTTTTTT
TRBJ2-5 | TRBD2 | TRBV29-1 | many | CSVELAGGGETQYF | TGCAGCGTTGAGCTAGCGGGAGGTGGTGAGACCCAGTACTTC
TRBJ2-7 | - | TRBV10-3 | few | CAIRVGEAQYF | TGTGCCATCAGGGTCGGGGAGGCCCAGTACTTC
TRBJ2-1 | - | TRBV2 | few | CAMTGTSYNEQFF | TGTGCCATGACCGGGACTTCCTACAATGAGCAGTTCTTC
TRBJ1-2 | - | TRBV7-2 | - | CASSLDSGFANYGYTF | TGTGCCAGCAGCTTAGACTCAGGATTCGCTAACTATGGCTACACCTTC
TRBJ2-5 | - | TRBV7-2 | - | CAGSRSQGAQETQYF | TGTGCCGGCAGCAGGTCACAAGGGGCTCAAGAGACCCAGTACTTC
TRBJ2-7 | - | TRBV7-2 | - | CASSLTGTRGGIYEQYF | TGTGCCAGCAGCTTGACCGGGACGAGGGGGGGGATCTACGAGCAGTACTTC
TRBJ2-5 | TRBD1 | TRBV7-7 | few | CASSARGQGEETQYF | TGTGCCAGCAGCGCCAGGGGACAGGGAGAAGAGACCCAGTACTTC
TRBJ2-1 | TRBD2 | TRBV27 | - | CASSQARTLAGAHNEQFF | TGTGCCAGCAGCCAAGCCCGCACTCTAGCGGGAGCACACAATGAGCAGTTCTTC
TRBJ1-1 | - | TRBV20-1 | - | CSARQRAGMNTEAFF | TGCAGTGCGCGACAGAGGGCAGGAATGAACACTGAAGCTTTCTTT
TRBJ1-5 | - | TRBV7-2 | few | CASSLYVSGNQPQHF | TGTGCCAGCAGCTTATATGTATCGGGCAATCAGCCCCAGCATTTT
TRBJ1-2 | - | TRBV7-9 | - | CASIGRASNNRGYTF | TGTGCCAGCATCGGCCGGGCCTCTAACAACCGCGGCTACACCTTC
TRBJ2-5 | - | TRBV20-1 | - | CSASTWLKETQYF | TGCAGTGCCAGCACCTGGCTTAAAGAGACCCAGTACTTC
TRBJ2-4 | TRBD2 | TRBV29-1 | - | CSVGLAGRFGNIQYF | TGCAGCGTGGGACTAGCGGGGCGTTTCGGAAACATTCAGTACTTC
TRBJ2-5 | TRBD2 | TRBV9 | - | CASSEAGGPETQYF | TGTGCCAGCAGCGAGGCGGGAGGCCCAGAGACCCAGTACTTC
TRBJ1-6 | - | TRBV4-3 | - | CASSQDRPGNSPLHF | TGCGCCAGCAGCCAAGATAGGCCAGGGAATTCACCCCTCCACTTT
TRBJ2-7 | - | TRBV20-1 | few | CSARPFGRANEQYF | TGCAGTGCCAGACCATTCGGCAGGGCGAACGAGCAGTACTTC
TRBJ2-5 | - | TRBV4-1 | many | CASSQGPGSWKEYTQYF | TGCGCCAGCAGCCAAGGTCCGGGGTCCTGGAAAGAGTATACCCAGTACTTC
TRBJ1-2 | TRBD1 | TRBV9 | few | CASSVDIGQGALGYTF | TGTGCCAGCAGCGTAGACATTGGGCAGGGGGCGCTCGGCTACACCTTC
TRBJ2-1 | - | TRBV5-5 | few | CASSPPTGHEQFF | TGTGCCAGCAGCCCCCCGACTGGGCATGAGCAGTTCTTC
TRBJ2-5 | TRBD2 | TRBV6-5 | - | CASSYRVAGGPRETQYF | TGTGCCAGCAGTTACCGGGTAGCGGGAGGGCCACGGGAGACCCAGTACTTC
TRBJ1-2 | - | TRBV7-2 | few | CASRPDSSNYGYTF | TGTGCCAGCAGGCCTGACTCGTCTAACTATGGCTACACCTTC